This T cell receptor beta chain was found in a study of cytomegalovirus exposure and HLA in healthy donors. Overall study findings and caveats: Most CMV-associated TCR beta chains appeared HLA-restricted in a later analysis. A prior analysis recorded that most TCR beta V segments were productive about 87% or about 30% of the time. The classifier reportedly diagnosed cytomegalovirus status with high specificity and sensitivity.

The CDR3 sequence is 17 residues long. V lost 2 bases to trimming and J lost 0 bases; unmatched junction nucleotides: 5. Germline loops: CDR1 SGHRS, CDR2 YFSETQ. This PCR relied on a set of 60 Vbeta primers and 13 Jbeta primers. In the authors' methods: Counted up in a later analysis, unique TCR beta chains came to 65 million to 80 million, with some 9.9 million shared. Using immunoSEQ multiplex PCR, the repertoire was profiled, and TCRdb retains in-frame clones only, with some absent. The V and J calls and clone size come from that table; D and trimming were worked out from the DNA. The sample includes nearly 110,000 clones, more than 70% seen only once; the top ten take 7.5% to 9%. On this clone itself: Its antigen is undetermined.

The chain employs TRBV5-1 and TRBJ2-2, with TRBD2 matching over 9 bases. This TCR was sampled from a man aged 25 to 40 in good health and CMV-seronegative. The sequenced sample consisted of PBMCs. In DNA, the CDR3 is TGCGCCAGCAGCTTTGGTGCGGGAGGGGCGAACACCGGGGAGCTGTTTTTT. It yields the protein CASSFGAGGANTGELFF.